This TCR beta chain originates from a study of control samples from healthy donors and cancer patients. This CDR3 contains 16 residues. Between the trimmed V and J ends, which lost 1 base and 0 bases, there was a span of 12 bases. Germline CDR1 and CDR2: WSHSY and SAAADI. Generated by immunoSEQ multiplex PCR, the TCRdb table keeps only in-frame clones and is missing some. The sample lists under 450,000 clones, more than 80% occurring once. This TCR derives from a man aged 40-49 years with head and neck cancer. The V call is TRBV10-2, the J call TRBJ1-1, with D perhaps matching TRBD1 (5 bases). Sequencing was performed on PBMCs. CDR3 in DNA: TGCGCCAGCAGTGAGTTAACCGTCAGGGTGAACACTGAAGCTTTCTTT. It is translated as CASSELTVRVNTEAFF.